One and the same sample provided the 19 T cell receptor beta chains below, sequenced in a study of Graves' ophthalmopathy and Graves' hyperthyroidism (dated by TCRdb to the late 2010s). TCRdb shows the sequencer as Illumina HiSeq 2000. For repertoire sequencing, the TCR beta CDR3 regions were amplified from RNA transcripts. The first round of RT-PCR was done with HTBI primers and the Qiagen OneStep RT-PCR kit, and was followed by a second round of multiplex PCR, then size selection and purification. TCRdb reran the public reads through fastp at Q25 and MiXCR, keeping productive beta chains. Each entry is one CDR3 protein sequence, shown with its most common DNA and genes. Counted in this sample were 400,000 to 500,000 distinct CDR3 sequences; 20% to 25% of them appeared once. Together, the top ten hold under 3.5% of the sample. The sequenced sample was peripheral blood. These receptors were taken from a young woman with stable Graves' hyperthyroidism. Donor details come from another sample of the same person, matched by shared clones.

This clonotype was counted ten times or more. This rearrangement joins TRBV24-1 to TRBJ2-2; TRBD1 aligns across 9 bases. Germline V lookup: CDR1 KGHDR, CDR2 SFDVKD. The CDR3 extends over 17 amino acids. The J segment lost 6 bases and the V segment lost 4 bases, leaving 11 bases of the junction unmatched. For the CDR3, the DNA is TGTGCCACCAGTGACCCGTACTGGACAGGGGACGCCGGGGAGCTGTTTTTT. Its translation is CATSDPYWTGDAGELFF.

In this sample, this clonotype turned up many times. CDR3 in amino acids: CASSPGGGSRDEQYF. The CDR3 nucleotides are TGTGCCAGCAGCCCTGGGGGCGGGAGTAGGGACGAGCAGTACTTC. The V call is TRBV9, the J call TRBJ2-7, with a possible D match to TRBD2 (7 bases). The CDR3 contains 15 residues. Deletions cut 4 bases from V and 5 bases from J, with 19 bases between. The germline CDR1 and CDR2 sequences are SGDLS and YYNGEE.

A note on this clonotype: A much bigger clone sits one base away, suggesting this may be a read error. This chain links TRBV4-2 with TRBJ1-2, with a possible D match to TRBD1 (5 bases). The CDR3 consists of 15 residues. Germline V gene lookup returns CDR1 LGHNA and CDR2 YNFKEQ. The CDR3 sequence is CASSQARQSNYGFTF. The CDR3 bases are TGTGCCAGCAGCCAAGCGCGACAGTCAAACTATGGCTTCACCTTC.

This rearrangement joins TRBV6-4 to TRBJ1-1, with D possibly matching TRBD1 (6 bases). V was trimmed by 0 bases and J by 6 bases, leaving 11 bases between them. The CDR3 length is 14 residues. Per germline, CDR1 MRHNA and CDR2 SNTAGT. The CDR3 DNA follows: TGTGCCAGCAGTGACTCGGGGGAGGGGGCTGAAGCTTTCTTT. As protein: CASSDSGEGAEAFF.

This clonotype was recorded a few times. This chain links TRBV5-1 with TRBJ1-2, with a weak D call TRBD1 (5 bases). V was cut by 4 bases and J by 4 bases, with 14 bases left in between. This CDR3 is built from 14 residues. Germline V gene data show CDR1 as SGHRS and CDR2 as YFSETQ. CDR3 nucleotides: TGCGCCAGCAGCAGAGGGACGGCGTCCTATGGCTACACCTTC. Amino acid sequence: CASSRGTASYGYTF.

This clonotype was counted many times. V gene TRBV20-1 combines with J gene TRBJ2-7; 9 bases fit TRBD1. Per the germline V gene, CDR1 is DFQATT and CDR2 is SNEGSKA (reference sequence). The CDR3 is made up of 15 amino acids. V lost 6 bases, J lost 3 bases, and 12 bases stayed unmatched. The CDR3 region is CSAAFPGQGNYEQYF. CDR3 sequence (DNA): TGCAGTGCCGCATTTCCGGGACAGGGAAACTACGAGCAGTACTTC.

In this sample, this clonotype turned up many times. V is TRBV7-8 and J is TRBJ2-2; perhaps TRBD1 as D (6 bases). Trimming pared 0 bases from V and 2 bases from J, leaving 10 bases between. This CDR3 has 16 amino acids. The germline V gene has CDR1 SGHVS and CDR2 FQNEAQ. CDR3 DNA: TGTGCCAGCAGCTTAGCCGGGACACAAAACACCGGGGAGCTGTTTTTT. Translating gives CASSLAGTQNTGELFF.

V and J are TRBV6-1 and TRBJ2-4; 7 positions match TRBD2. V shed 6 bases, J shed 4 bases, and the junction held 15 bases outside the gene matches. The CDR3 runs 17 residues. CDR1 and CDR2 from the germline V gene are MNHNS and SASEGT. The CDR3 region has the DNA TGTGCCAGCAGCCGCTGGGAGGGCGTTAACGGGAAAAACATTCAGTACTTC. Its protein is CASSRWEGVNGKNIQYF.

This clonotype was observed a single time. The chain combines TRBV6-1 with TRBJ2-5; 9 bases align to TRBD1. The germline V gene encodes CDR1 MNHNS and CDR2 SASEGT. The CDR3 has 14 residues. V lost 9 bases and J lost 2; bases outside the gene matches: 7. The CDR3, as DNA: TGTGCCAGTGGGACAGGGCGACCACAAGAGACCCAGTACTTC. Translated: CASGTGRPQETQYF.

This clonotype was counted ten times or more. This chain's CDR3 is CASILTGTGSLSGVGYTF. As DNA, the CDR3 is TGTGCCAGCATCCTCACCGGGACAGGGAGCTTAAGTGGGGTTGGCTACACCTTC. The gene calls are TRBV2 and TRBJ1-2; 9 bases line up with TRBD1. Trimming at V came to 7 bases and at J to 7 bases, leaving 22 bases not matched to a gene. CDR1 and CDR2 from the germline V gene are SNHLY and FYNNEI. The CDR3 loop spans 18 amino acids.

The chain has TRBV7-9 and TRBJ2-7, with a tentative D call TRBD2 (6 bases). Trimming stripped 5 bases from V and 7 bases from J, with 15 bases between. There are 13 residues in the CDR3. Per germline, CDR1 SEHNR and CDR2 FQNEAQ (reference sequence). CDR3 bases: TGTGCCAGCAGCCCTGACGGGACTCGGGAGCAGTACTTC. This encodes CASSPDGTREQYF.

This clonotype has at least ten counts. CDR3 nucleotide sequence: TGTGCCAGTAACCCCGGCAGGGATAACTATGGCTACACCTTC. Encoded protein: CASNPGRDNYGYTF. This sequence joins TRBV19 and TRBJ1-2; D is perhaps TRBD1 (5 bases). The length of the CDR3 is 14 residues. The germline V and J ends were trimmed by 7 bases and 1 base, with 13 bases remaining between them. Germline CDR1 and CDR2: LNHDA and SQIVND (reference sequence).

In its sample, this clonotype was seen many times. The chain recombines TRBV7-8 with TRBJ2-2; no clear D. Trimming stripped 3 bases from V and 3 bases from J, with 14 bases between. Germline V gene lookup returns CDR1 SGHVS and CDR2 FQNEAQ. The CDR3 totals 16 residues. CDR3 DNA sequence: TGTGCCAGCAGCTTCGTAGGCCGATTGGACACCGGGGAGCTGTTTTTT. This translates into CASSFVGRLDTGELFF.

There are many counts of this clonotype. CDR3 in amino acids: CASSLGRENTEAFF. CDR3 DNA: TGTGCCAGCAGTTTAGGCAGGGAAAACACTGAAGCTTTCTTT. The V gene is TRBV28, the J gene TRBJ1-1; D might be TRBD1 (5 bases). The ends were cut back, 2 bases at V and 2 bases at J, with 9 bases in the middle. In germline, CDR1 is MDHEN, CDR2 SYDVKM. The CDR3 extends over 14 amino acids.

The V call is TRBV19, the J call TRBJ2-7; 10 bases are a match to TRBD1. CDR1 LNHDA and CDR2 SQIVND come from the germline V gene (reference sequence). Losses at the gene ends were 6 bases for V and 0 bases for J; bases not matched to a gene: 5. This CDR3 region has 15 residues. The CDR3 reads CASRHRDRGSYEQYF. In DNA form, the CDR3 reads TGTGCCAGTAGGCACCGGGACAGGGGCTCCTACGAGCAGTACTTC.

This clonotype has ten or more counts. V gene TRBV28 combines with J gene TRBJ2-7, with 7 bases matching TRBD1. Trimming removed 1 base from V and 3 bases from J; junction bases left unmatched: 6. The length of the CDR3 is 15 residues. Looked up from germline, CDR1 is MDHEN and CDR2 is SYDVKM. This chain's CDR3 is CASSLFDRAGYEQYF. DNA of the CDR3: TGTGCCAGCAGTTTATTCGACAGGGCCGGCTACGAGCAGTACTTC.

Many counts were recorded for this clonotype. J is TRBJ2-7 and V is TRBV12-3 or TRBV12-4; TRBD1 is a possible D gene (6 bases). V dropped 6 bases and J dropped 4 bases, with 10 bases sitting between them. CDR3 length: 12 amino acids. As DNA, the CDR3 is TGTGCCAGCAGGGGGCAGGGGTACGAGCAGTACTTC. Encoded protein: CASRGQGYEQYF.

The sample holds many counts of this clonotype. The genes are TRBV20-1 and TRBJ2-7; possibly TRBD1 or TRBD2 for D (5 bases each). From germline, CDR1 is DFQATT and CDR2 SNEGSKA (reference sequence). With 0 bases removed from V and 2 bases from J, the gap between germline ends came to 17 bases. CDR3 length: 16 amino acids. CDR3: CSAREGWGIGAYEQYF. CDR3 nucleotide sequence: TGCAGTGCTAGAGAGGGGTGGGGGATTGGGGCCTACGAGCAGTACTTC.

This clonotype was seen at least ten times. The CDR3 spells CASSAGLAVSSYEQYF. CDR3 coding DNA: TGTGCCAGCAGTGCTGGACTAGCGGTTTCCTCCTACGAGCAGTACTTC. V gene TRBV6-1 combines with J gene TRBJ2-7; 10 nucleotides line up with TRBD2. The trim removed 4 bases at V and 0 bases at J, leaving 6 bases unmatched. The CDR3 consists of 16 residues. Germline values: CDR1 MNHNS, CDR2 SASEGT.